These 24 T cell receptor beta chains were all obtained from the same sample, sequenced in a study of Ad26.COV2.S vaccination and SARS-CoV-2 variants. Some clones are missing from TCRdb's copy, which holds only in-frame ones; the method was immunoSEQ multiplex PCR. The profile shows around 340,000 clones, about 88% of them singletons. Treatment defined: 15 to 20 received Ad26.COV2.S at low or high dose, single or two shots; roughly five received placebo; per-sample allocation not given. Day 63 following the first vaccine or placebo injection was when the samples were taken. The sequenced sample was peripheral blood, obtained in a trial of Ad26.COV2.S vaccine versus placebo. The source is a person between 18 and 60 years old who received the Ad26.COV2.S COVID-19 vaccine or a placebo.

This clone occurred a few times. This chain joins TRBV11-3 and TRBJ1-1, with 8 bases fitting TRBD1. V dropped 5 bases and J dropped 5; count of bases not matched to a gene: 7. The germline V gene has CDR1 SGHNT and CDR2 YENEEA. The CDR3 length is 14 residues. The CDR3 here is CASSPRTGSTEAFF. The CDR3 coding sequence is TGTGCCAGCAGCCCCAGGACAGGGAGTACTGAAGCTTTCTTT.

The rearrangement links TRBV5-6 to TRBJ2-6; D is possibly TRBD1 (7 bases). Germline-derived CDR1 and CDR2 are SGHDT and YYEEEE. With 2 bases removed from V and 1 base from J, the gap between germline ends came to 16 bases. The CDR3 consists of 18 residues. CDR3: CASSFNRGAGSGANVLTF. The CDR3, as DNA: TGTGCCAGCAGCTTTAACAGGGGCGCGGGGTCTGGGGCCAACGTCCTGACTTTC.

The chain carries TRBV2 and TRBJ1-1, with D perhaps TRBD1 (6 bases). This CDR3 is 14 amino acids long. The V and J ends lost 6 bases and 1 base respectively, with 12 bases between them. Germline loops: CDR1 SNHLY, CDR2 FYNNEI. The CDR3 DNA reads as TGTGCCAGCAGATTAGAAGGGGGGAACACTGAAGCTTTCTTT. This sequence encodes CASRLEGGNTEAFF.

The chain combines TRBV7-8 with TRBJ2-1; 11 nucleotides align to TRBD2. Germline V gene lookup returns CDR1 SGHVS and CDR2 FQNEAQ. V was pared by 5 bases and J by 4 bases, with 10 bases of the junction left unmatched. The length of the CDR3 is 17 residues. CDR3 sequence reads: CASSPRLAGRPYNEQFF. The DNA of the CDR3 is TGTGCCAGCAGCCCCAGACTAGCGGGACGACCTTACAATGAGCAGTTCTTC.

The chain links TRBV4-1 to TRBJ1-6, with 10 bases aligning to TRBD1. V shed 3 bases and J 10 bases; nucleotides not matched to a gene: 6. CDR3 length equals 15 residues. CDR1 and CDR2 (germline): MGHRA, YSYEKL. The CDR3 sequence is CASSQPTGGKSPLHF. DNA of the CDR3: TGCGCCAGCAGCCAGCCGACAGGGGGCAAGTCACCCCTCCACTTT.

The table lists this clone with a few counts. The chain joins TRBV30 to TRBJ2-7, with D perhaps matching TRBD2 (6 bases). In germline, CDR1 is GTSNPN, CDR2 SVGIG (reference sequence). Trimming pared 3 bases from V and 1 base from J, leaving 7 bases between. The CDR3 is made up of 12 amino acids. CDR3 coding DNA: TGTGCCTGGAGGGGACTTTCCTACGAGCAGTACTTC. The encoded protein is CAWRGLSYEQYF.

The J gene is TRBJ1-1, the V gene TRBV5-4; D call uncertain. The CDR3 runs 15 residues. Looked up from germline, CDR1 is SGHNT and CDR2 is YYREEE (reference sequence). The V end was cut by 0 bases, the J end by 2 bases, with 11 bases between. DNA of the CDR3: TGTGCCAGCAGCTTGGCCAGGACGGTAAACACTGAAGCTTTCTTT. Its protein is CASSLARTVNTEAFF.

The V gene is TRBV5-1, the J gene TRBJ2-7; 7 bases are a match to TRBD2. The CDR3 is 14 amino acids. Germline trimming cut 0 bases from V and 3 bases from J; bases unmatched to any gene: 3. CDR1 is SGHRS, CDR2 YFSETQ, per germline. The CDR3 is CASSLVGLYYEQYF. DNA of the CDR3: TGCGCCAGCAGCTTGGTGGGACTATACTACGAGCAGTACTTC.

With respect to this clone: Other DNA sequences in this sample translate to the same CDR3. The rearrangement uses TRBV7-3 and TRBJ1-2, with 11 bases fitting TRBD1. This CDR3 is 13 amino acids long. The junction had 0 bases not matched to a gene; V was cut back by 2 bases and J by 7 bases. Germline CDR1 and CDR2: SGHTA and FQGTGA. CDR3 nucleotide sequence: TGTGCCAGCAGCTTAGGGACAGGGGGTGGCTACACCTTC. The encoded protein is CASSLGTGGGYTF.

This rearrangement joins TRBV25-1 to TRBJ2-3, with 8 bases that match TRBD1. Trimming at V came to 3 bases and at J to 2 bases, leaving 1 base not matched to a gene. Germline V gene lookup returns CDR1 MGHDK and CDR2 SYGVNS. The length of the CDR3 is 14 residues. The DNA of the CDR3 is TGTGCCAGCAGTGAGCAGGGGGCCACAGATACGCAGTATTTT. This sequence encodes CASSEQGATDTQYF.

This clone was seen a single time. This rearrangement joins TRBV5-6 to TRBJ2-7, with D unclear. The CDR3 is made up of 13 amino acids. V shed 0 bases and J shed 2 bases, with 6 bases lying between them. The germline gives CDR1 SGHDT, CDR2 YYEEEE. The CDR3: CASSLVGPYEQYF. The CDR3 bases are TGTGCCAGCAGCTTGGTGGGCCCCTACGAGCAGTACTTC.

This sequence joins TRBV6-2 or TRBV6-3 and TRBJ1-2; 7 bases match TRBD1. CDR3 size: 15 residues. V trimming: 5 bases; J trimming: 8 bases; junction bases outside the gene matches: 14. The germline gives CDR1 MNHEY, CDR2 SVGEGT. The CDR3 DNA reads as TGTGCCAGCAGTCCGCCCGAGATGACAGGGAGAGGCTACACCTTC. Translated: CASSPPEMTGRGYTF.

The V and J genes are TRBV5-1 and TRBJ1-1; the D gene is possibly TRBD1 (6 bases). Between the trimmed V and J ends, which lost 0 bases and 5 bases, there was a span of 17 bases. CDR1 is SGHRS, CDR2 YFSETQ, per germline. There are 16 residues in the CDR3. CDR3 nucleotide sequence: TGCGCCAGCAGCTTGGAGGGGGGGCTGAGCGGGACTGAAGCTTTCTTT. This encodes CASSLEGGLSGTEAFF.

The J gene is TRBJ2-3, the V gene TRBV18; 8 nucleotides line up with TRBD1. Trimming removed 3 bases from V and 4 bases from J; junction bases left unmatched: 3. Germline V gene sequence: CDR1 KGHSH, CDR2 LQKENI. CDR3 length: 14 residues. CDR3 protein: CASSPQGAADTQYF. CDR3 DNA: TGTGCCAGCTCACCGCAGGGGGCGGCAGATACGCAGTATTTT.

The V call is TRBV19, the J call TRBJ1-3; 9 nucleotides agree with TRBD1. The length of the CDR3 is 15 residues. V was clipped by 7 bases and J by 2 bases; unmatched bases: 6. The germline V gene encodes CDR1 LNHDA and CDR2 SQIVND (reference sequence). CDR3 sequence: CASIRDRVAGNTIYF. DNA for the CDR3: TGTGCCAGTATTCGGGACAGGGTGGCTGGAAACACCATATATTTT.

The chain employs TRBV24-1 and TRBJ2-1; 10 bases are shared with TRBD1. CDR3 length: 15 residues. Germline loops: CDR1 KGHDR, CDR2 SFDVKD. The ends lost 4 bases at V and 8 bases at J; junction bases unmatched: 7. The CDR3 nucleotides read TGTGCCACCAGTGAACGGGGGACAGGGGCCCATGAGCAGTTCTTC. This gives the protein CATSERGTGAHEQFF.

The chain couples TRBV6-5 to TRBJ1-5, with 7 bases that match TRBD1. V was clipped by 6 bases and J by 8 bases; unmatched bases: 10. This CDR3 contains 14 residues. CDR1 MNHEY and CDR2 SVGAGI come from the germline V gene. CDR3 coding DNA: TGTGCCAGCAGCCCGTACAGGGGACGGGAGCCCCAGCATTTT. Translation: CASSPYRGREPQHF.

The chain uses TRBV11-2 and TRBJ2-1; D is uncertain. V lost 2 bases and J 4 bases, leaving 9 bases between the germline ends. CDR3 length equals 14 residues. Looked up from germline, CDR1 is SGHAT and CDR2 is FQNNGV. The chain's CDR3 is CASSLSRFYNEQFF. CDR3 DNA sequence: TGTGCCAGCAGCTTATCGAGGTTTTACAATGAGCAGTTCTTC.

The chain carries TRBV6-5 and TRBJ1-4; D is unclear. Germline V gene lookup returns CDR1 MNHEY and CDR2 SVGAGI. V was shortened by 5 bases and J by 12 bases, with 16 bases between the two germline ends. This CDR3 comprises 13 residues. The CDR3 region has the DNA TGTGCCAGCAGTCACCCCAGTGGGTATGAACTGTTTTTT. The encoded protein is CASSHPSGYELFF.

This clone was recorded once. This sequence joins TRBV3-1 (or the pseudogene TRBV3-2) and TRBJ2-5, with 9 bases that match TRBD1. The CDR3 loop spans 15 amino acids. Germline CDR1 and CDR2: LGHDT and YNNKEL (reference sequence). The V and J ends lost 4 bases and 5 bases, in that order; junction bases with no gene match: 8. CDR3 residues: CASSPGTGPAETQYF. The CDR3 DNA is TGTGCCAGCAGCCCCGGGACAGGGCCCGCGGAGACCCAGTACTTC.

This clone was counted between two and nine times. The chain recombines TRBV7-2 with TRBJ1-2; 11 positions agree with TRBD1. The V and J ends lost 5 bases and 8 bases, in that order; junction bases with no gene match: 10. The germline V gene encodes CDR1 SGHTA and CDR2 FQGNSA. This CDR3 comprises 15 residues. In DNA, the CDR3 is TGTGCCAGCAGCCCTAGTCAGGACAGGGGGCTAGGCTACACCTTC. Translating it yields CASSPSQDRGLGYTF.

This clone was detected a few times. The chain is built from TRBV6-5 and TRBJ1-2; 8 bases line up with TRBD1. Germline V lookup: CDR1 MNHEY, CDR2 SVGAGI. The V segment lost 2 bases and the J segment 7 bases; nucleotides outside the gene matches: 6. The CDR3 loop spans 14 amino acids. CDR3 sequence reads: CASSYRRGLIGYTF. Written as DNA, the CDR3 is TGTGCCAGCAGTTACCGCAGGGGGCTCATTGGCTACACCTTC.

This clone was picked up one time. J is TRBJ2-6 and V is TRBV11-2, with unresolved D. Germline assignment: CDR1 SGHAT and CDR2 FQNNGV. Trimming removed 5 bases at V and 0 bases at J, with 11 bases between. The CDR3 runs 16 residues. The CDR3 here is CASSVQRSSGANVLTF. The CDR3, as DNA: TGTGCCAGCAGCGTCCAGAGAAGCTCTGGGGCCAACGTCCTGACTTTC. The whole variable domain, filled in from reference TRBV11-2 and TRBJ2-6, reads EAGVAQSPRYKIIEKRQSVAFWCNPISGHATLYWYQQILGQGPKLLIQFQNNGVVDDSQLPKDRFSAERLKGVDSTLKIQPAKLEDSAVYLCASSVQRSSGANVLTFGAGSRLTVL.

The chain carries TRBV28 and TRBJ1-5, with 10 bases lining up with TRBD1. The V gene's germline CDR1 is MDHEN and CDR2 SYDVKM. V gave up 11 bases and J gave up 3 bases; unmatched junction bases: 7. There are 14 residues in the CDR3. CDR3 nucleotides: TGTGCCGGGGGGACAGGGGCTATCAATCAGCCCCAGCATTTT. Protein: CAGGTGAINQPQHF.